What follows is one T cell receptor beta chain and its context. Its cognate antigen is unknown. The CDR3 has 15 residues. J lost 5 bases, V lost 3 bases, and 9 bases had no gene match. Germline CDR1 reads SGHRS; CDR2 reads YFSETQ. A universal primer site came from template switching; cDNA carried unique molecular identifiers. Using its own MiXCR run on the 5' RACE reads, TCRdb lists one record per CDR3 protein. The repertoire holds 1,800,000 or so distinct CDR3 sequences, around 33% seen once, with approximately 0.25% in the top ten. The data stem from a study of identical twins. General study points: It was out-of-frame TCR alpha sharing in monozygotic twins that models underestimated.

The TCR originated in a newborn girl in good health. The material sequenced was cord blood. The chain joins TRBV5-1 to TRBJ1-1; 8 bases are shared with TRBD1. The CDR3 is CASSSGQGPTTEAFF. Here the CDR3 DNA reads TGCGCCAGCAGCTCAGGACAGGGACCAACAACTGAAGCTTTCTTT. The whole variable domain, filled in from reference TRBV5-1 and TRBJ1-1, reads KAGVTQTPRYLIKTRGQQVTLSCSPISGHRSVSWYQQTPGQGLQFLFEYFSETQRNKGNFPGRFSGRQFSNSRSEMNVSTLELGDSALYLCASSSGQGPTTEAFFGQGTRLTVV.